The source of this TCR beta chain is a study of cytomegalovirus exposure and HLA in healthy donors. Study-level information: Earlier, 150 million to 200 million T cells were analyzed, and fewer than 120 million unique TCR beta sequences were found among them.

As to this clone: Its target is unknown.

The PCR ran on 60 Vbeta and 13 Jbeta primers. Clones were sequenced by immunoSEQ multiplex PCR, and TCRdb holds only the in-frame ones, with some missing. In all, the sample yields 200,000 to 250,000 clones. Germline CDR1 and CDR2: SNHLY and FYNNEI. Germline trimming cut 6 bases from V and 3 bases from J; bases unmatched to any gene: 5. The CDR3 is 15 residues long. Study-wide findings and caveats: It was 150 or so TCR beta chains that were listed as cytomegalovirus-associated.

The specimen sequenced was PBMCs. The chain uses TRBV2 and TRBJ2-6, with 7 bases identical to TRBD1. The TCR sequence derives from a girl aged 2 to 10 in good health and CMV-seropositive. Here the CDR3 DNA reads TGTGCCAGCAGAGTCGACAGGGATGGGGCCAACGTCCTGACTTTC. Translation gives CASRVDRDGANVLTF. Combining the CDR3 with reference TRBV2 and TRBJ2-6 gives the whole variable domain EPEVTQTPSHQVTQMGQEVILRCVPISNHLYFYWYRQILGQKVEFLVSFYNNEISEKSEIFDDQFSVERPDGSNFTLKIRSTKLEDSAMYFCASRVDRDGANVLTFGAGSRLTVL.